These 12 T cell receptor beta chains share one sample of origin, sequenced in a study of shared clonotypes between healthy human individuals. Repertoires were generated with immunoSEQ multiplex PCR, while TCRdb's copy carries only in-frame clones and drops some. The sample includes over 2 million clones, roughly 94% of them seen just once. The sequencing input was naive CD4+ T cells sorted from blood. Subset noted: CD45RA+ positively selected. The receptors were gathered from a man between 18 and 35 years old in good health.

The rearrangement joins TRBV5-6 to TRBJ2-7, with no clear D. CDR1 is SGHDT and CDR2 is YYEEEE in the germline V gene. Trimming left V 3 bases short and J 2 bases short, with 6 bases between. CDR3 length: 12 residues. The CDR3: CASSWAAYEQYF. DNA of the CDR3: TGTGCCAGCAGCTGGGCCGCCTACGAGCAGTACTTC.

The rearrangement links TRBV2 to TRBJ1-5; D uncertain. Trimming took off 2 bases at V and 2 bases at J, with 7 bases between the two ends. There are 14 residues in the CDR3. Germline V gene data show CDR1 as SNHLY and CDR2 as FYNNEI. CDR3 amino acids: CASSEQVGNQPQHF. CDR3 bases: TGTGCCAGCAGTGAACAGGTGGGCAATCAGCCCCAGCATTTT. Variable domain in full (rest from reference TRBV2 and TRBJ1-5): EPEVTQTPSHQVTQMGQEVILRCVPISNHLYFYWYRQILGQKVEFLVSFYNNEISEKSEIFDDQFSVERPDGSNFTLKIRSTKLEDSAMYFCASSEQVGNQPQHFGDGTRLSIL.

The rearrangement uses TRBV6-1 and TRBJ1-5; D gene uncertain. V lost 4 bases, J lost 2 bases, and 9 bases lay in between. From germline, CDR1 is MNHNS and CDR2 SASEGT. The CDR3 length is 14 residues. The CDR3 DNA reads TGTGCCAGCAGTGTCCGGGGAGGCAATCAGCCCCAGCATTTT. Its translation: CASSVRGGNQPQHF.

J is TRBJ1-2 and V is TRBV6-5; D is uncertain. The germline V gene encodes CDR1 MNHEY and CDR2 SVGAGI. Trimming left V 5 bases short and J 0 bases short, with 10 bases between. This CDR3 spans 14 amino acids. DNA of the CDR3: TGTGCCAGCAGTGAGACACGCGCTAACTATGGCTACACCTTC. Protein sequence: CASSETRANYGYTF.

V usage is TRBV30 and J usage is TRBJ1-2, with 7 bases identical to TRBD1. From germline, CDR1 is GTSNPN and CDR2 SVGIG (reference sequence). This CDR3 is built from 16 residues. J gave up 4 bases and V 3 bases, and 14 bases lay outside the gene matches. CDR3 loop: CAWSLQGPIGSYGYTF. CDR3 nucleotide sequence: TGTGCCTGGAGCCTACAGGGGCCCATCGGGAGCTATGGCTACACCTTC.

The chain carries TRBV15 and TRBJ2-2; D not resolved. CDR3 length equals 14 residues. The ends were cut back, 0 bases at V and 8 bases at J, with 10 bases in the middle. Germline CDR1 and CDR2: LNHNV and YYDKDF (reference sequence). The CDR3 spells CATSRDLGPGELFF. The CDR3 bases are TGTGCCACCAGCAGAGATCTAGGACCGGGGGAGCTGTTTTTT. Using reference TRBV15 and TRBJ2-2 for the parts outside the CDR3, the full variable domain is DAMVIQNPRYQVTQFGKPVTLSCSQTLNHNVMYWYQQKSSQAPKLLFHYYDKDFNNEADTPDNFQSRRPNTSFCFLDIRSPGLGDTAMYLCATSRDLGPGELFFGEGSRLTVL.

This sequence joins TRBV6-1 and TRBJ1-6, with a tentative D call TRBD1 (5 bases). This CDR3 is 14 amino acids long. The germline V and J ends were trimmed by 8 bases and 6 bases, with 14 bases remaining between them. In germline, CDR1 is MNHNS, CDR2 SASEGT. The CDR3 DNA is TGTGCCAGCCTTGGGCAGGGCTTTAATTCACCCCTCCACTTT. Translation gives CASLGQGFNSPLHF.

This chain links TRBV5-6 with TRBJ2-3; the match to TRBD2 covers 9 bases. With 3 bases clipped from V and 1 base from J, the junction kept 3 bases outside the gene matches. The CDR3 runs 15 residues. Germline V gives CDR1 SGHDT, CDR2 YYEEEE. The CDR3 sequence: CASSWTSVGTDTQYF. CDR3 in DNA: TGTGCCAGCAGCTGGACTAGCGTGGGCACAGATACGCAGTATTTT.

This rearrangement joins TRBV10-3 to TRBJ1-2, with D tentatively TRBD1 (5 bases). V was cut by 10 bases and J by 5 bases, with 17 bases left in between. The CDR3 consists of 13 residues. Germline V gene sequence: CDR1 ENHRY, CDR2 SYGVKD. DNA of the CDR3: TGTGCCACTGGATACGGGACGCTTTATGGCTACACCTTC. Translated, it gives CATGYGTLYGYTF.

This rearrangement joins TRBV19 to TRBJ2-7; D might be TRBD1 or TRBD2, each matching 5 bases. V lost 4 bases and J 6 bases, leaving 19 bases between the germline ends. CDR3 size: 15 residues. Germline CDR1 LNHDA, CDR2 SQIVND (reference sequence). CDR3 in amino acids: CASSTTGTGPSEQYF. In DNA form, the CDR3 reads TGTGCCAGTAGTACAACCGGGACGGGGCCGTCCGAGCAGTACTTC. Complete variable domain (other parts from reference TRBV19 and TRBJ2-7): DGGITQSPKYLFRKEGQNVTLSCEQNLNHDAMYWYRQDPGQGLRLIYYSQIVNDFQKGDIAEGYSVSREKKESFPLTVTSAQKNPTAFYLCASSTTGTGPSEQYFGPGTRLTVT.

The chain combines TRBV10-1 with TRBJ1-4; possibly TRBD1 for D (5 bases). V was shortened by 0 bases and J by 8 bases, with 7 bases between the two germline ends. The V gene's germline CDR1 is WNHNN and CDR2 SYGVQD (reference sequence). This CDR3 contains 13 residues. The CDR3 sequence is CASSESRGEKLFF. The CDR3 region has the DNA TGCGCCAGCAGTGAGTCGAGGGGAGAAAAACTGTTTTTT.

This sequence joins TRBV7-9 and TRBJ2-2; D uncertain. Germline values: CDR1 SEHNR, CDR2 FQNEAQ (reference sequence). V dropped 1 base and J dropped 9 bases, with 18 bases sitting between them. The CDR3 runs 16 residues. CDR3 DNA: TGTGCCAGCAGCTTAGGGTCACAACCATTTAATCGGGAGCTGTTTTTT. It is translated as CASSLGSQPFNRELFF. Drawing the rest from reference TRBV7-9 and TRBJ2-2, the complete variable domain is DTGVSQNPRHKITKRGQNVTFRCDPISEHNRLYWYRQTLGQGPEFLTYFQNEAQLEKSRLLSDRFSAERPKGSFSTLEIQRTEQGDSAMYLCASSLGSQPFNRELFFGEGSRLTVL.